This passage covers 25 T cell receptor beta chains from one sample sequenced in a study of OX40 agonist ivuxolimab in advanced cancers. Produced via immunoSEQ multiplex PCR; TCRdb's table is partial and in-frame only. The table includes 100,000 to 150,000 clones, approximately 94% detected once. The input for sequencing was CD4+ or CD8+ T cells sorted from blood, taken in a trial of the OX40 agonist ivuxolimab. These receptors all stem from an adult with an advanced solid tumor such as melanoma, head and neck, liver or kidney cancer.

V usage is TRBV11-1 and J usage is TRBJ1-2, with 10 bases matching TRBD1. The CDR3 runs 15 residues. Trimming removed 4 bases from V and 2 bases from J; junction bases left unmatched: 4. Germline CDR1 SGHAT, CDR2 FQDESV (reference sequence). The CDR3 region has the DNA TGTGCCAGCAGCTCCCGGGACAGGGGCAACTATGGCTACACCTTC. As protein: CASSSRDRGNYGYTF.

The gene calls are TRBV7-3 and TRBJ2-1, with D possibly TRBD2 on 6 matching bases. Germline V lookup: CDR1 SGHTA, CDR2 FQGTGA. The CDR3 has 12 amino acids. Trimming stripped 4 bases from V and 9 bases from J, with 10 bases between. CDR3 loop: CASSYQGGEQFF. The CDR3 coding sequence is TGTGCCAGCAGCTACCAGGGAGGTGAGCAGTTCTTC.

The V and J genes are TRBV7-6 and TRBJ2-7; 9 bases fit TRBD1. The germline gives CDR1 SGHVS, CDR2 FNYEAQ. The trim removed 5 bases at V and 6 bases at J, leaving 5 bases unmatched. This CDR3 region has 13 residues. The CDR3 DNA reads TGTGCCAGCAGCCGGGACAGGGCCTGCGAGCAGTACTTC. This encodes CASSRDRACEQYF.

This clone is a singleton in its sample. This sequence joins TRBV28 and TRBJ2-3; D could derive from TRBD1 or TRBD2 (7 bases each). The CDR3 has 15 amino acids. V dropped 4 bases and J dropped 0 bases, with 11 bases sitting between them. Per germline, CDR1 MDHEN and CDR2 SYDVKM. The CDR3: CASSWGGQSTDTQYF. The CDR3 coding sequence is TGTGCCAGCAGTTGGGGGGGACAGAGCACAGATACGCAGTATTTT.

The chain has TRBV11-2 and TRBJ1-2; 7 nucleotides line up with TRBD1. CDR3 length: 17 residues. Trimming cost V 5 bases and J 0 bases; bases outside gene matches: 12. Germline V gene lookup returns CDR1 SGHAT and CDR2 FQNNGV. CDR3 residues: CASSLTLRTGTNYGYTF. CDR3 sequence (DNA): TGTGCCAGCAGCCTTACCCTTAGGACAGGTACTAACTATGGCTACACCTTC.

The chain recombines TRBV28 with TRBJ2-1; 8 bases line up with TRBD2. This CDR3 has 16 amino acids. Germline CDR1 is MDHEN and CDR2 is SYDVKM. V gave up 4 bases and J gave up 0 bases; unmatched junction bases: 5. CDR3: CASSSPAGGSYNEQFF. CDR3 in DNA: TGTGCCAGCAGTTCCCCCGCGGGAGGCTCCTACAATGAGCAGTTCTTC.

The genes are TRBV14 and TRBJ2-2, with a tentative D call TRBD1 (5 bases). Between the trimmed V and J ends, which lost 4 bases and 6 bases, there was a span of 9 bases. This CDR3 spans 13 amino acids. Germline CDR1 is SGHDN and CDR2 is FVKESK. The CDR3 loop reads CASSRKGPGELFF. The CDR3 bases are TGTGCCAGCAGCCGGAAGGGGCCCGGGGAGCTGTTTTTT.

The V gene is TRBV6-6, the J gene TRBJ2-7, with TRBD1 identical over 10 bases. The germline gives CDR1 MNHNY, CDR2 SVGAGI (reference sequence). This CDR3 contains 15 residues. The ends lost 6 bases at V and 3 bases at J; junction bases unmatched: 8. The CDR3: CASRARDRGFYEQYF. In nucleotides, the CDR3 is TGTGCCAGCAGGGCGCGGGACAGGGGATTCTACGAGCAGTACTTC.

The chain uses TRBV5-4 and TRBJ1-3, with D possibly matching TRBD1 (6 bases). The germline V gene has CDR1 SGHNT and CDR2 YYREEE (reference sequence). The CDR3 loop spans 16 amino acids. Trimming took off 4 bases at V and 0 bases at J, with 14 bases between the two ends. CDR3 residues: CASSPEGGPSGNTIYF. CDR3 DNA: TGTGCCAGCAGCCCAGAAGGGGGTCCCTCTGGAAACACCATATATTTT.

This clone was observed a single time. This sequence joins TRBV2 and TRBJ1-4; tentative D call: TRBD1 (5 bases). Trimming removed 6 bases from V and 8 bases from J, with 16 bases in between. This CDR3 has 14 amino acids. CDR1 is SNHLY, CDR2 FYNNEI, per germline. The CDR3 bases are TGTGCCAGCAGCCCAGGGTCGGGTTACGAAAAACTGTTTTTT. Translated, it gives CASSPGSGYEKLFF.

The chain uses TRBV5-1 and TRBJ2-1; D is perhaps TRBD1 (6 bases). This CDR3 comprises 13 residues. The germline CDR1 and CDR2 sequences are SGHRS and YFSETQ. Trimming shortened V by 4 bases and J by 4 bases, and 9 bases separated the two germline ends. The CDR3 loop is CASSLQGYNEQFF. In DNA form, the CDR3 reads TGCGCCAGCAGCCTACAGGGTTACAATGAGCAGTTCTTC.

V and J are TRBV6-5 and TRBJ2-1, with D unclear. V dropped 0 bases and J dropped 2 bases, with 5 bases sitting between them. The CDR3 spans 14 residues. Germline CDR1 is MNHEY and CDR2 is SVGAGI. The DNA of the CDR3 is TGTGCCAGCAGTTACTCGGTCACCTACAATGAGCAGTTCTTC. Protein sequence: CASSYSVTYNEQFF.

The rearrangement joins TRBV6-5 to TRBJ2-7; 7 nucleotides agree with TRBD1. CDR1 is MNHEY and CDR2 is SVGAGI in the germline V gene. The V gene end was trimmed by 0 bases and the J gene end by 4 bases; junction bases not matched to a gene: 6. This CDR3 region has 15 residues. The CDR3 sequence is CASSYSPGGIYEQYF. The DNA of the CDR3 is TGTGCCAGCAGTTACTCCCCAGGGGGTATTTACGAGCAGTACTTC.

The chain joins TRBV6-5 to TRBJ2-7, with 7 bases identical to TRBD2. The CDR3 has 13 residues. The germline gives CDR1 MNHEY, CDR2 SVGAGI. V shed 6 bases and J 5 bases; nucleotides not matched to a gene: 7. Here the CDR3 reads CASSRLAANEQYF. The CDR3 DNA reads as TGTGCCAGCAGCCGACTAGCAGCAAACGAGCAGTACTTC.

As regards this clone: The identical CDR3 is also encoded by other nucleotide sequences in the sample. The V call is TRBV28, the J call TRBJ2-7, with no clear D. V lost 3 bases and J 4 bases, leaving 4 bases between the germline ends. The CDR3 consists of 11 residues. From germline, CDR1 is MDHEN and CDR2 SYDVKM. The CDR3 reads CASSLRYEQYF. CDR3 DNA: TGTGCCAGCAGTTTGAGGTACGAGCAGTACTTC.

The chain couples TRBV6-5 to TRBJ1-2; D remains unclear. The length of the CDR3 is 13 residues. From germline, CDR1 is MNHEY and CDR2 SVGAGI. Trimming pared 5 bases from V and 8 bases from J, leaving 15 bases between. CDR3 sequence (DNA): TGTGCCAGCAGTACCTCCTCGTCCCGCGGCTACACCTTC. The encoded protein is CASSTSSSRGYTF.

The chain has TRBV18 and TRBJ2-7; a possible D gene is TRBD1 (6 bases). Germline values: CDR1 KGHSH, CDR2 LQKENI. The CDR3 is 13 amino acids. The germline V and J ends were trimmed by 3 bases and 6 bases, with 12 bases remaining between them. The CDR3 nucleotides read TGTGCCAGCTCACCGGCAGGGGCACCCGAGCAGTACTTC. This codes for CASSPAGAPEQYF.

The chain links TRBV5-5 to TRBJ1-2, with D possibly TRBD1 on 5 matching bases. The V gene's germline CDR1 is SGHKS and CDR2 YYEKEE (reference sequence). The ends were cut back, 0 bases at V and 8 bases at J, with 14 bases in the middle. This CDR3 comprises 14 residues. The CDR3 region has the DNA TGTGCCAGCAGCTTGGCGTGGGGCCACTGGGGCTACACCTTC. It specifies CASSLAWGHWGYTF.

As DNA, the CDR3 is TGTGCCAGCAGCAAAGAGGCCGGGACTAGGGAGTTCTTC. It translates to CASSKEAGTREFF. The chain employs TRBV21-1 and TRBJ2-1; the table gives TRBD2 as D, unverified against the DNA. TRBV21-1 is flagged as a pseudogene. The CDR3 totals 13 residues.

V and J are TRBV4-1 and TRBJ2-7, with D tentatively TRBD1 or TRBD2 (5 bases each). The V end lost 4 bases, the J end lost 2 bases, and 18 bases lay between the germline ends. CDR3 length equals 16 residues. The germline V gene has CDR1 MGHRA and CDR2 YSYEKL. CDR3 region: CASSLRDQGVPYEQYF. The CDR3 DNA reads TGCGCCAGCAGCCTCCGCGATCAGGGAGTCCCCTACGAGCAGTACTTC.

The chain employs TRBV18 and TRBJ1-3; D is ambiguous. V gave up 6 bases and J gave up 0 bases, with 15 bases separating them. The CDR3 is 16 amino acids. Germline CDR1 reads KGHSH; CDR2 reads LQKENI. The CDR3 sequence is CASSSSEAASGNTIYF. Written as DNA, the CDR3 is TGTGCCAGCTCGTCTTCGGAGGCGGCCTCTGGAAACACCATATATTTT.

The chain has TRBV4-2 and TRBJ2-5; D is tentatively TRBD1 or TRBD2 (5 bases each). Germline V CDR1 and CDR2: LGHNA, YNFKEQ. Trimming stripped 0 bases from V and 4 bases from J, with 12 bases between. The CDR3 length is 15 residues. The CDR3 reads CASSQDPGTGETQYF. CDR3 bases: TGTGCCAGCAGCCAAGATCCTGGGACGGGAGAGACCCAGTACTTC.

V gene TRBV28 combines with J gene TRBJ1-2; D might be TRBD1 (5 bases). Per germline, CDR1 MDHEN and CDR2 SYDVKM. The CDR3 has 20 residues. V lost 2 bases to trimming and J lost 0 bases, with 25 bases between them. DNA for the CDR3: TGTGCCAGCAGTTTACCATTAGTCCCGGGACCGGGGAGAGCTAACTATGGCTACACCTTC. Its protein is CASSLPLVPGPGRANYGYTF.

The chain recombines TRBV6-6 with TRBJ2-7; perhaps D is TRBD1 or TRBD2 (5 bases each). CDR1 and CDR2 from the germline V gene are MNHNY and SVGAGI (reference sequence). The V end was cut by 0 bases, the J end by 6 bases, with 12 bases between. This CDR3 comprises 14 residues. The CDR3 DNA is TGTGCCAGCAGTTACTCGGGGACCTCCGGCGAGCAGTACTTC. Translated, it gives CASSYSGTSGEQYF.

CDR3 DNA: TGTGCCAGCAGTTACTCGATAAGGGCAGACACTGAAGCTTTCTTT. It codes for CASSYSIRADTEAFF. The J gene is TRBJ1-1, the V gene TRBV6-6; no clear D. V was trimmed by 0 bases and J by 3 bases, leaving 11 bases between them. The CDR3 runs to 15 residues. Germline lookup yields CDR1 MNHNY and CDR2 SVGAGI (reference sequence).